The rows below give T cell receptor beta chains drawn from one sample of a study of cytomegalovirus exposure and HLA in healthy donors. This table comes from immunoSEQ multiplex PCR, and its TCRdb copy is limited to in-frame clones, with some not included. The sample holds 65,000 to 75,000 clones, approximately 92% seen once. The source material was PBMCs. Source of these receptors: a man between 18 and 35 years old in good health and CMV-seropositive. The CDR3 runs from the conserved cysteine through the conserved F or W. Each record gives: CDR3 DNA, CDR3 protein, D gene, V gene, clone size, J gene. D genes are given only for firm matches. A row's size may be missing; if present it is once, few, many or a size class.

cdr3_nt: TGTGCCAGCGGGGCCAGGACGTCCGAGGAGCAGTACTTC; cdr3_aa: CASGARTSEEQYF; d_call: .; v_call: TRBV28; clone_size: .; j_call: TRBJ2-7
cdr3_nt: TGTGCCAACTTCAAAGATCCCTCCTACGAGCAGTACTTC; cdr3_aa: CANFKDPSYEQYF; d_call: .; v_call: TRBV15; clone_size: .; j_call: TRBJ2-7
cdr3_nt: TGTGCCAGCAGCCCCCAAGGACAGCGGTCCCTCAATGAGCAGTTCTTC; cdr3_aa: CASSPQGQRSLNEQFF; d_call: .; v_call: TRBV7-3; clone_size: .; j_call: TRBJ2-1
cdr3_nt: TGCGCCAGCAGCTTACAGACAGGGGGAGCGGGGACCTACGAGCAGTACTTC; cdr3_aa: CASSLQTGGAGTYEQYF; d_call: TRBD1; v_call: TRBV5-1; clone_size: .; j_call: TRBJ2-7
cdr3_nt: TGTGCCAGCAGCCCTCCGGGACAGGCAGGTCAGCCCCAGCATTTT; cdr3_aa: CASSPPGQAGQPQHF; d_call: TRBD1; v_call: TRBV6-5; clone_size: .; j_call: TRBJ1-5
cdr3_nt: TGTGCCAGCAGCTTAACTGGACTAGCGGGAGGAGGAGATACGCAGTATTTT; cdr3_aa: CASSLTGLAGGGDTQYF; d_call: TRBD2; v_call: TRBV11-3; clone_size: .; j_call: TRBJ2-3
cdr3_nt: TGTGCCAGCAGTGGGGACAGGTACGACCGTTCTGGGGCCAACGTCCTGACTTTC; cdr3_aa: CASSGDRYDRSGANVLTF; d_call: TRBD1; v_call: TRBV28; clone_size: .; j_call: TRBJ2-6
cdr3_nt: TGCGCCAGCAGCTTGGGGCTAGCTGGGCCCTACGAGCAGTACTTC; cdr3_aa: CASSLGLAGPYEQYF; d_call: .; v_call: TRBV5-1; clone_size: few; j_call: TRBJ2-7
cdr3_nt: TGCGCCAGCAGTGAAGAGGTACCTAGCTCCTACAATGAGCAGTTCTTC; cdr3_aa: CASSEEVPSSYNEQFF; d_call: .; v_call: TRBV10-1; clone_size: .; j_call: TRBJ2-1
cdr3_nt: TGTGCCAGCAGTTTACCGGGTGGGACCCAGTACTTC; cdr3_aa: CASSLPGGTQYF; d_call: .; v_call: TRBV28; clone_size: once; j_call: TRBJ2-5
cdr3_nt: TGTGCCAGCAGTTCCTCAAATACAGGGATCACAGATACGCAGTATTTT; cdr3_aa: CASSSSNTGITDTQYF; d_call: .; v_call: TRBV28; clone_size: .; j_call: TRBJ2-3
cdr3_nt: TGTGCCTGGAGAGGCCCGAAAAACGACGGGGATTTCGGCTACACCTTC; cdr3_aa: CAWRGPKNDGDFGYTF; d_call: .; v_call: TRBV30; clone_size: .; j_call: TRBJ1-2
cdr3_nt: TGCGCCAGCAGCCAACTTTGGGCGGAGCGGAGAACCTCCTACGAGCAGTACTTC; cdr3_aa: CASSQLWAERRTSYEQYF; d_call: .; v_call: TRBV4-1; clone_size: .; j_call: TRBJ2-7
cdr3_nt: TGTGCCAGCAGCCCTGTCGGGGGAGAAGAGACCCAGTACTTC; cdr3_aa: CASSPVGGEETQYF; d_call: .; v_call: TRBV7-9; clone_size: .; j_call: TRBJ2-5
cdr3_nt: TGCGCCAGCAGCAAGGACAGGGGAAGGTCGAGCAATCAGCCCCAGCATTTT; cdr3_aa: CASSKDRGRSSNQPQHF; d_call: TRBD1; v_call: TRBV5-1; clone_size: once; j_call: TRBJ1-5
cdr3_nt: TGTGCCAGCAGTCCCGTGCGGGGGGAGGGTCTCATGAACACTGAAGCTTTCTTT; cdr3_aa: CASSPVRGEGLMNTEAFF; d_call: .; v_call: TRBV28; clone_size: once; j_call: TRBJ1-1
cdr3_nt: TGTGCCAGCAGCGCAAGACTTAGTACCTACGAGCAGTACTTC; cdr3_aa: CASSARLSTYEQYF; d_call: .; v_call: TRBV27; clone_size: .; j_call: TRBJ2-7
cdr3_nt: TGTGCCAGCAGCGATCCGACCGGGGAGCTGTTTTTT; cdr3_aa: CASSDPTGELFF; d_call: .; v_call: TRBV9; clone_size: .; j_call: TRBJ2-2
cdr3_nt: TGTGCCAGCAGCAAAGCCCGACTAGCGGAGCCCAAAGCCAAAAACATTCAGTACTTC; cdr3_aa: CASSKARLAEPKAKNIQYF; d_call: .; v_call: TRBV21-1; clone_size: .; j_call: TRBJ2-4
cdr3_nt: TGTGCCTGGAGGGGCTACACAGATACGCAGTATTTT; cdr3_aa: CAWRGYTDTQYF; d_call: .; v_call: TRBV30; clone_size: .; j_call: TRBJ2-3
cdr3_nt: TGCAGCCTGTCGAGGGCCAACTACAATGAGCAGTTCTTC; cdr3_aa: CSLSRANYNEQFF; d_call: .; v_call: TRBV29-1; clone_size: .; j_call: TRBJ2-1
cdr3_nt: TGTGCCAGCAGCCCGGGGATAGATACGCAGTATTTT; cdr3_aa: CASSPGIDTQYF; d_call: .; v_call: TRBV9; clone_size: .; j_call: TRBJ2-3
cdr3_nt: TGTGCCAGCAGCGTAGGAGTAGTCGCCTACAATGAGCAGTTCTTC; cdr3_aa: CASSVGVVAYNEQFF; d_call: .; v_call: TRBV9; clone_size: .; j_call: TRBJ2-1
cdr3_nt: TGTGCCAGCAGCGGGGGACTAGCGGGACAGGAGGATGGCTCCTACAATGAGCAGTTCTTC; cdr3_aa: CASSGGLAGQEDGSYNEQFF; d_call: TRBD2; v_call: TRBV9; clone_size: .; j_call: TRBJ2-1
cdr3_nt: TGTGCCAGCAGTAATAAAAGGGGACTGGTCTACAATGAGCAGTTCTTC; cdr3_aa: CASSNKRGLVYNEQFF; d_call: .; v_call: TRBV28; clone_size: .; j_call: TRBJ2-1
cdr3_nt: TGTGCCAGCACCAGAAACACCGGGGAGCTGTTTTTT; cdr3_aa: CASTRNTGELFF; d_call: .; v_call: TRBV28; clone_size: .; j_call: TRBJ2-2
cdr3_nt: TGCGCCAGCAGCTTGTACTCGGGGGGTAACTCTGGAAACACCATATATTTT; cdr3_aa: CASSLYSGGNSGNTIYF; d_call: .; v_call: TRBV5-1; clone_size: .; j_call: TRBJ1-3
cdr3_nt: TGTGCCAGCAGTCACGGACAGCCCCCCTACGAGCAGTACTTC; cdr3_aa: CASSHGQPPYEQYF; d_call: .; v_call: TRBV28; clone_size: .; j_call: TRBJ2-7
cdr3_nt: TGTGCCACCAGCAGAGGTCGAGGACAGGGAGACAATGAGCAGTTCTTC; cdr3_aa: CATSRGRGQGDNEQFF; d_call: TRBD1; v_call: TRBV15; clone_size: .; j_call: TRBJ2-1
cdr3_nt: TGTGCCAGCAGTCCGTCGGGGACAGGGGTTAGCGGGAGGACAGATACGCAGTATTTT; cdr3_aa: CASSPSGTGVSGRTDTQYF; d_call: .; v_call: TRBV28; clone_size: .; j_call: TRBJ2-3
cdr3_nt: TGTGCCAGCACCGAAGCGGGATCCTACAATGAGCAGTTCTTC; cdr3_aa: CASTEAGSYNEQFF; d_call: TRBD2; v_call: TRBV27; clone_size: .; j_call: TRBJ2-1
cdr3_nt: TGTGCCAGCAGACTCGGACAGGGATACACTGAAGCTTTCTTT; cdr3_aa: CASRLGQGYTEAFF; d_call: TRBD1; v_call: TRBV6-6; clone_size: .; j_call: TRBJ1-1
cdr3_nt: TGTGCCAGCAGCTTATATTCGACAACGTTGTCTGGAAACACCATATATTTT; cdr3_aa: CASSLYSTTLSGNTIYF; d_call: .; v_call: TRBV11-2; clone_size: .; j_call: TRBJ1-3
cdr3_nt: TGTGCCAGCAGCCCGGGACAGAACACCGGGGAGCTGTTTTTT; cdr3_aa: CASSPGQNTGELFF; d_call: .; v_call: TRBV14; clone_size: .; j_call: TRBJ2-2
cdr3_nt: TGTGCCAGCAGCCCCTGGCGGGAGACATCCTACAATGAGCAGTTCTTC; cdr3_aa: CASSPWRETSYNEQFF; d_call: TRBD2; v_call: TRBV11-3; clone_size: once; j_call: TRBJ2-1
cdr3_nt: TGTGCCAGCAGTTATAGGGCAGGGGTCATGAACACTGAAGCTTTCTTT; cdr3_aa: CASSYRAGVMNTEAFF; d_call: .; v_call: TRBV6-5; clone_size: .; j_call: TRBJ1-1
cdr3_nt: TGTGCCAGCAGTCGACCGGGACAGGGGATCTACGAGCAGTACTTC; cdr3_aa: CASSRPGQGIYEQYF; d_call: TRBD1; v_call: TRBV28; clone_size: .; j_call: TRBJ2-7
cdr3_nt: TGTGCCAGCAGCGTAGGAACAGGGTTAGAAAAACTGTTTTTT; cdr3_aa: CASSVGTGLEKLFF; d_call: .; v_call: TRBV9; clone_size: .; j_call: TRBJ1-4
cdr3_nt: TGTGCCAGTAGTCTTGGGACAGGGGGCCCCGGGGCCAACGTCCTGACTTTC; cdr3_aa: CASSLGTGGPGANVLTF; d_call: TRBD1; v_call: TRBV19; clone_size: .; j_call: TRBJ2-6
cdr3_nt: TGTGCCAGCAGCTTAGCGGCAGGGTACTACGAGCAGTACTTC; cdr3_aa: CASSLAAGYYEQYF; d_call: .; v_call: TRBV7-9; clone_size: .; j_call: TRBJ2-7